What follows is one TCR beta chain and its context. Trimming removed 7 bases from V and 4 bases from J, with 11 bases in between. From germline, CDR1 is MNHEY and CDR2 SVGAGI. The CDR3 is 13 amino acids. This record belongs to a study of blood T cell repertoires in COVID-19. Study summary: Acute and convalescent COVID-19 specimens originated in the United States, Italy and Spain. T cells, B-cell-depleted T cells, or PBMCs supplied cDNA or gDNA.

As originally analysed: The authors estimated nucleated cell counts from reference gene primer amplification. The protocol was immunoSEQ multiplex PCR, while the TCRdb copy is restricted to in-frame clones and leaves out a portion. The V and J calls and clone size are taken from that table; D and trimming were inferred from the DNA. The data show approximately 220,000 clones, about 80% seen once. The sequencing sample was made of peripheral blood. J is TRBJ1-5 and V is TRBV6-5; D perhaps matches TRBD1 (5 bases). The TCR was taken from a woman aged 60-75 years with acute or convalescent COVID-19. The DNA for the CDR3 is TGTGCCAGCATGGGGGGGTTGAATCAGCCCCAGCATTTT. This gives the protein CASMGGLNQPQHF.